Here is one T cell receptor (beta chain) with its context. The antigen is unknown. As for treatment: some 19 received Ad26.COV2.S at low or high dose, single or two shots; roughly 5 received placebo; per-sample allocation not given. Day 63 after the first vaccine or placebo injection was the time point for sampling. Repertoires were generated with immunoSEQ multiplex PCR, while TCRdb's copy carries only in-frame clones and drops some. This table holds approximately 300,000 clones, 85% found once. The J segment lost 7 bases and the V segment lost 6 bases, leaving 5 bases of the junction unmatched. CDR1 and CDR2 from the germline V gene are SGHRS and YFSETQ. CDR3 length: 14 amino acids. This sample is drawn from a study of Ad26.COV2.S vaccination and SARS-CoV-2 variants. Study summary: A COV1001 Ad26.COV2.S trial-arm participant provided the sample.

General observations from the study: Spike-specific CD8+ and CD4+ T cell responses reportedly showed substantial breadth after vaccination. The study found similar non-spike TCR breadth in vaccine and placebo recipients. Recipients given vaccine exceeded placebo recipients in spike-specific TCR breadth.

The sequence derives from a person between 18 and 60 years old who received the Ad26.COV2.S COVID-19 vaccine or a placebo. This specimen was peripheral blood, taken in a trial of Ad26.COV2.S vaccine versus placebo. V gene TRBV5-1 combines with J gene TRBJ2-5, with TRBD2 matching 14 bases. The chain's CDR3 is CASKGTSGGGTQYF. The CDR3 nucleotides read TGCGCCAGCAAAGGGACTAGCGGGGGTGGGACCCAGTACTTC.